One and the same sample provided the 14 T cell receptor beta chains below, sequenced in a study of spatial heterogeneity in lung cancer. TCRdb ran MiXCR on the 5' RACE reads and lists one entry per CDR3 protein. Of fewer than 6,500 distinct CDR3 sequences in the sample, 12% were seen once. Time point described: sample taken at primary tumor resection. The source was lung tissue, collected at surgery. The source is a human donor with early-stage non-small cell lung cancer.

This clonotype is medium-sized by share. This beta chain was picked up by a library intended for alpha chains and is off target, so its count carries little meaning. The CDR3 spells CASSFSGIKGETQYF. In nucleotides, the CDR3 is TGCGCCAGCAGCTTTAGCGGGATAAAGGGGGAGACCCAGTACTTC. This rearrangement joins TRBV5-1 to TRBJ2-5; 8 bases align to TRBD2. The length of the CDR3 is 15 residues. Germline assignment: CDR1 SGHRS and CDR2 YFSETQ. Losses at the gene ends were 2 bases for V and 5 bases for J; bases not matched to a gene: 8.

This clonotype has at least ten counts. The library was designed around alpha chains, so this beta chain is a stray read whose abundance carries little weight. This chain links TRBV11-3 with TRBJ2-3; 8 nucleotides line up with TRBD1. V was pared by 8 bases and J by 0 bases, with 4 bases of the junction left unmatched. Germline loops: CDR1 SGHNT, CDR2 YENEEA. This CDR3 contains 14 residues. CDR3 in amino acids: CASGRQGSTDTQYF. The CDR3 DNA follows: TGTGCCAGCGGACGACAGGGGAGCACAGATACGCAGTATTTT.

This clonotype was picked up many times. The size of this beta chain means little, since it is a stray read in a library made for alpha chains. J is TRBJ2-7 and V is TRBV20-1; D unclear. Germline CDR1 reads DFQATT; CDR2 reads SNEGSKA (reference sequence). This CDR3 contains 15 residues. V was trimmed by 3 bases and J by 3 bases, leaving 18 bases between them. The chain's CDR3 is CSASGVGGYFYEQYF. As DNA, the CDR3 is TGCAGTGCTAGCGGTGTCGGCGGCTACTTCTACGAGCAGTACTTC.

This clonotype is judged medium-sized. Since it is a stray read in a library aimed at alpha chains, this beta chain has a size that is not meaningful. The chain joins TRBV11-2 to TRBJ2-5; the match to TRBD1 covers 7 bases. V gave up 4 bases and J gave up 4 bases; unmatched junction bases: 3. The CDR3 runs to 13 residues. Germline V lookup: CDR1 SGHAT, CDR2 FQNNGV. Here the CDR3 DNA reads TGTGCCAGCAGCTGGGACAGTCGAGAGACCCAGTACTTC. Its protein is CASSWDSRETQYF.

This clonotype rates as large. A library prepared for alpha chains yielded this beta chain as an off-target read; its size is of little meaning. The chain combines TRBV5-1 with TRBJ2-3, with unresolved D. CDR3 length: 14 residues. Trimming cost V 0 bases and J 2 bases, with 7 bases left between them. Germline assignment: CDR1 SGHRS and CDR2 YFSETQ. The CDR3 region is CASSLDGDTDTQYF. CDR3 nucleotides: TGCGCCAGCAGCTTGGATGGAGACACAGATACGCAGTATTTT.

There are many counts of this clonotype. A library made for alpha chains picked up this beta chain off target, so its size means little. The chain couples TRBV20-1 to TRBJ2-7, with D perhaps being TRBD1 or TRBD2 (6 bases each). CDR1 DFQATT and CDR2 SNEGSKA come from the germline V gene (reference sequence). This CDR3 is 14 amino acids long. Deletions cut 4 bases from V and 3 bases from J, with 16 bases between. The CDR3 bases are TGCAGTGCTATCCGGGGGCCTCAGTACTACGAGCAGTACTTC. Encoded protein: CSAIRGPQYYEQYF.

About this clonotype itself: This beta chain represents an off-target read in a library built for alpha chains; its size is of limited meaning. The DNA of the CDR3 is TGTGCCAGCAGCCGCGGGAGCCAGCCATCGATGACAGATACGCAGTATTTT. Residues: CASSRGSQPSMTDTQYF. V usage is TRBV7-2 and J usage is TRBJ2-3; TRBD2 agrees at 7 bases. Germline values: CDR1 SGHTA, CDR2 FQGNSA. The CDR3 contains 17 residues. Losses at the gene ends were 5 bases for V and 3 bases for J; bases not matched to a gene: 14.

This clonotype was counted many times. The size of this beta chain means little, since it is a stray read in a library made for alpha chains. The chain couples TRBV5-1 to TRBJ2-7; D assignment may be TRBD1 or TRBD2 (6 bases each). Germline CDR1 reads SGHRS; CDR2 reads YFSETQ. V lost 7 bases and J lost 6, with 14 bases in between. This CDR3 is 12 amino acids long. The chain's CDR3 is CASSPKGGEQYF. In DNA, the CDR3 is TGCGCCAGCTCTCCCAAGGGGGGCGAGCAGTACTTC.

This clonotype showed up many times. The size of this beta chain means little, since it is a stray read in a library made for alpha chains. The chain employs TRBV4-1 and TRBJ2-3, with 10 positions matching TRBD2. J lost 6 bases, V lost 3 bases, and 18 bases had no gene match. The CDR3 is 19 residues long. Germline lookup yields CDR1 MGHRA and CDR2 YSYEKL. The CDR3 is CASSHPGLAVSANRDTQYF. Here the CDR3 DNA reads TGCGCCAGCAGCCACCCAGGACTAGCGGTGTCGGCCAACAGGGATACGCAGTATTTT.

This clonotype was counted only a few times. Since the library was made to target alpha chains, this beta chain is a stray read and its abundance is not meaningful. V is TRBV20-1 and J is TRBJ2-7; TRBD2 agrees at 11 bases. Trimming removed 5 bases from V and 1 base from J; junction bases left unmatched: 7. The CDR3 spans 15 residues. CDR1 and CDR2 from the germline V gene are DFQATT and SNEGSKA (reference sequence). The CDR3 sequence: CSAEGTSGPSYEQYF. CDR3 nucleotide sequence: TGCAGTGCTGAAGGGACTAGCGGACCTTCCTACGAGCAGTACTTC.

By its share, this clonotype is large (0.1 to 1%). A library made for alpha chains picked up this beta chain off target, so its size means little. The rearrangement links TRBV12-3 or TRBV12-4 to TRBJ2-3; D gene unclear. The CDR3 runs to 15 residues. With 3 bases removed from V and 0 bases from J, the gap between germline ends came to 10 bases. CDR3 nucleotides: TGTGCCAGCAGTTTTTTCGGCGGCAGCACAGATACGCAGTATTTT. Protein product: CASSFFGGSTDTQYF.

This clonotype was recorded at least ten times. The library was prepared for alpha chains; this beta chain is a stray read, so its frequency means little. This chain links TRBV7-9 with TRBJ1-2; TRBD1 is a possible D gene (6 bases). Trimming left V 5 bases short and J 2 bases short, with 15 bases between. Germline CDR1 is SEHNR and CDR2 is FQNEAQ (reference sequence). CDR3 length: 15 amino acids. In DNA, the CDR3 is TGTGCCAGCAGCCAGGGACAAATGGTCAACTATGGCTACACCTTC. Translating gives CASSQGQMVNYGYTF.

By share, this clonotype counts as medium-sized. This beta chain slipped into a library made for alpha chains as a stray read, so its size is not meaningful. This chain uses TRBV5-4 with TRBJ1-5; D gene uncertain. The CDR3 runs to 12 residues. Deletions cut 2 bases from V and 4 bases from J, with 4 bases between. Germline CDR1 SGHNT, CDR2 YYREEE (reference sequence). Here the CDR3 reads CASSFGNQPQHF. The DNA for the CDR3 is TGTGCCAGCAGCTTTGGGAATCAGCCCCAGCATTTT.

Worth noting for this clonotype: The library was prepared for alpha chains; this beta chain is a stray read, so its frequency means little. The V call is TRBV18, the J call TRBJ1-1, with a possible D match to TRBD1 (5 bases). Germline V gene lookup returns CDR1 KGHSH and CDR2 LQKENI. V was shortened by 2 bases and J by 3 bases, with 10 bases between the two germline ends. The CDR3 extends over 14 amino acids. The CDR3 DNA sequence: TGTGCCAGCTCACCAAGTCCGGGGGACACTGAAGCTTTCTTT. This encodes CASSPSPGDTEAFF.